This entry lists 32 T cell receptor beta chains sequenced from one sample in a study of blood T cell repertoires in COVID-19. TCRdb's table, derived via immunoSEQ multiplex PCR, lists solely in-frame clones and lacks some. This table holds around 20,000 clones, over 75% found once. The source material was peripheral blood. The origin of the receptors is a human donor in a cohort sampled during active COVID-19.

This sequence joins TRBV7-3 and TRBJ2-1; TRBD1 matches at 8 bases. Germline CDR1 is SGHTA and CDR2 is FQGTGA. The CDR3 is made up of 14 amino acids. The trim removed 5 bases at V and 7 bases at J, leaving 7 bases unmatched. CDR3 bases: TGTGCCAGCAGCCCGGGGACAGGAGCTAATGAGCAGTTCTTC. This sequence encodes CASSPGTGANEQFF.

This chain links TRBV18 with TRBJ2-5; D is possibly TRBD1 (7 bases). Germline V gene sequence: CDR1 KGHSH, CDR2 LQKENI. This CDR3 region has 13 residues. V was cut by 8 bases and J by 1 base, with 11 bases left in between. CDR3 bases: TGTGCCAGCCGGCGGGACAGCCAAGAGACCCAGTACTTC. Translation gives CASRRDSQETQYF.

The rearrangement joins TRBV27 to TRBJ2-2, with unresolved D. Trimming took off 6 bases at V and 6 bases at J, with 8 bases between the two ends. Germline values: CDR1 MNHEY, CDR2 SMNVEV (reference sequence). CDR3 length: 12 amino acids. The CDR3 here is CASRRMAGELFF. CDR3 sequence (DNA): TGTGCCAGCAGGAGAATGGCCGGGGAGCTGTTTTTT.

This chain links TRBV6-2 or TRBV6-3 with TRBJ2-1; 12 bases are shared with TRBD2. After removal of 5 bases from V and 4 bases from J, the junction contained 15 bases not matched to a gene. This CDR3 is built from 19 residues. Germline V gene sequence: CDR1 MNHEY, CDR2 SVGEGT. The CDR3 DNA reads TGTGCCAGCAGTCCGCAAGGACTAGCGGGGTTTAGTCGGTACAATGAGCAGTTCTTC. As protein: CASSPQGLAGFSRYNEQFF.

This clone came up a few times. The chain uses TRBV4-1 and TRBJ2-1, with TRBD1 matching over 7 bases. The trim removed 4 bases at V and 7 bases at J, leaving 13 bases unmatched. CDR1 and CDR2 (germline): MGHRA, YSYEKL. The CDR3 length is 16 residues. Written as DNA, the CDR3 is TGCGCCAGCAGCCCTTTACCGGGACAGCTGACGAATGAGCAGTTCTTC. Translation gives CASSPLPGQLTNEQFF.

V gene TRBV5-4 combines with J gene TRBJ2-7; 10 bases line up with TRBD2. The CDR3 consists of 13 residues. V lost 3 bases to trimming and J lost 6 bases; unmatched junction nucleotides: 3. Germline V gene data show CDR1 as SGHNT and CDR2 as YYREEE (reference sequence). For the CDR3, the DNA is TGTGCCAGCAGCTGGGGGACTAGCGTCGAGCAGTACTTC. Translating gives CASSWGTSVEQYF.

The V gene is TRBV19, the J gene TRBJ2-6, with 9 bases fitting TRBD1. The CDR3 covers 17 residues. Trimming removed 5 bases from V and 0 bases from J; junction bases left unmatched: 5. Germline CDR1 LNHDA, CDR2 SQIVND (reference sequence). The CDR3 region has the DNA TGTGCCAGTAGTCAGACAGGGGGAGGCTCTGGGGCCAACGTCCTGACTTTC. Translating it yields CASSQTGGGSGANVLTF.

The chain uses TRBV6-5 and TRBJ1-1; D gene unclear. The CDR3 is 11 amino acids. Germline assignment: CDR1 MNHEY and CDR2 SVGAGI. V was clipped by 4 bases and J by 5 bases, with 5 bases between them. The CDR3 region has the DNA TGTGCCAGCAGTTCACAGACTGAAGCTTTCTTT. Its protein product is CASSSQTEAFF.

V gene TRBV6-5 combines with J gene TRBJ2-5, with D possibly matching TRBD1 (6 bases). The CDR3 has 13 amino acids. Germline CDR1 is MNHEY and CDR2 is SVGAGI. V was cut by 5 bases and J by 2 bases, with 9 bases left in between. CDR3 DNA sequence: TGTGCCAGCAGTCGACAGGTTCAAGAGACCCAGTACTTC. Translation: CASSRQVQETQYF.

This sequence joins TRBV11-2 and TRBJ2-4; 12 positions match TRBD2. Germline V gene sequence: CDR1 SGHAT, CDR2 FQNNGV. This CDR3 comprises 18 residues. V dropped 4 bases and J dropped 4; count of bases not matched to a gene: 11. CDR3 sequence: CASSSIGVLAGGKNIQYF. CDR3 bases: TGTGCCAGCAGCTCAATAGGAGTACTAGCGGGAGGTAAAAACATTCAGTACTTC. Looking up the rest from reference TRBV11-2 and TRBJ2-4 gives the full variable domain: EAGVAQSPRYKIIEKRQSVAFWCNPISGHATLYWYQQILGQGPKLLIQFQNNGVVDDSQLPKDRFSAERLKGVDSTLKIQPAKLEDSAVYLCASSSIGVLAGGKNIQYFGAGTRLSVL.

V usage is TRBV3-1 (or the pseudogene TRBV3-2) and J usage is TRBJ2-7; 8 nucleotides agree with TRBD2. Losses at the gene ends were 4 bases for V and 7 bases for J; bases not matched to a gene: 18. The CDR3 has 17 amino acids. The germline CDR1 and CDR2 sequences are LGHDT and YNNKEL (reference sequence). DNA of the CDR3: TGTGCCAGCAGCCCCAAAAGATTAAGCGGGAGACGACGTGAGCAGTACTTC. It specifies CASSPKRLSGRRREQYF.

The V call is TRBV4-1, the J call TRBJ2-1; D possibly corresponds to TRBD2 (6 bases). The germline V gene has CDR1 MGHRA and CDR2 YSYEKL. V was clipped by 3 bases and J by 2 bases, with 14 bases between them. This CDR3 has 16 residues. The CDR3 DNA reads TGCGCCAGCAGCCAGACCGGGGGTAGGGCCTACAATGAGCAGTTCTTC. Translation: CASSQTGGRAYNEQFF.

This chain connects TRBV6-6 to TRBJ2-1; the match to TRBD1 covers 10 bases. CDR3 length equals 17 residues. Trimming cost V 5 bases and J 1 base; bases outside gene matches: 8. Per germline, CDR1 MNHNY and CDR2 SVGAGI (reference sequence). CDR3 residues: CASSRGTGVGSYNEQFF. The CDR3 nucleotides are TGTGCCAGCAGTCGAGGGACAGGGGTAGGATCCTACAATGAGCAGTTCTTC.

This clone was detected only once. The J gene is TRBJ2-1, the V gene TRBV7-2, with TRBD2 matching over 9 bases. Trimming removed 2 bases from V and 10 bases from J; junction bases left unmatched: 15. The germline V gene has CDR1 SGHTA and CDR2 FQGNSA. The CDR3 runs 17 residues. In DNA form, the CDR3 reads TGTGCCAGCAGCTTAACGGGTAGTCTAGCGGGGCCGGGGGAGCAGTTCTTC. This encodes CASSLTGSLAGPGEQFF.

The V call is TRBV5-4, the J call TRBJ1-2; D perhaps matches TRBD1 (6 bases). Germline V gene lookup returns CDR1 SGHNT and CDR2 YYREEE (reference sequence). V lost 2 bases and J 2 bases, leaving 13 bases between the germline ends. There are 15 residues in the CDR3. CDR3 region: CASSFYLQGNYGYTF. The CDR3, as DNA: TGTGCCAGCAGCTTCTATCTGCAGGGGAACTATGGCTACACCTTC. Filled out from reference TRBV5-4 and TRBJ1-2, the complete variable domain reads ETGVTQSPTHLIKTRGQQVTLRCSSQSGHNTVSWYQQALGQGPQFIFQYYREEENGRGNFPPRFSGLQFPNYSSELNVNALELDDSALYLCASSFYLQGNYGYTFGSGTRLTVV.

The CDR3 loop is CASSLHPGGVYDEQYF. DNA for the CDR3: TGTGCCAGCAGCTTACATCCAGGGGGCGTCTATGACGAGCAGTACTTC. The V gene is TRBV7-2, the J gene TRBJ2-7, with TRBD1 identical over 8 bases. V was pared by 2 bases and J by 5 bases, with 11 bases of the junction left unmatched. Germline V gene lookup returns CDR1 SGHTA and CDR2 FQGNSA. The CDR3 covers 16 residues.

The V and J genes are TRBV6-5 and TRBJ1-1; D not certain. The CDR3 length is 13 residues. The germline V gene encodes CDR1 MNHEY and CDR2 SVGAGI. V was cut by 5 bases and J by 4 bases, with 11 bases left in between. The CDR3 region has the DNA TGTGCCAGCAGTCCTGGCGCGGGCACTGAAGCTTTCTTT. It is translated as CASSPGAGTEAFF.

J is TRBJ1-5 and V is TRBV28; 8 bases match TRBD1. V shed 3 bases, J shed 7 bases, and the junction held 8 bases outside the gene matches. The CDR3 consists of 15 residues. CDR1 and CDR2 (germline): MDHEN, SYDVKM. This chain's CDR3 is CASSFRGTGGQPQHF. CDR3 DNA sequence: TGTGCCAGCAGTTTTAGGGGAACAGGGGGGCAGCCCCAGCATTTT. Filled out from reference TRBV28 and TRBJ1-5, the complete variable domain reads DVKVTQSSRYLVKRTGEKVFLECVQDMDHENMFWYRQDPGLGLRLIYFSYDVKMKEKGDIPEGYSVSREKKERFSLILESASTNQTSMYLCASSFRGTGGQPQHFGDGTRLSIL.

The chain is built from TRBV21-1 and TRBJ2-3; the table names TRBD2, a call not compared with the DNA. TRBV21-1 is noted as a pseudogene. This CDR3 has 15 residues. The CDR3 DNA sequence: TGTGCCAGCAAGCTGGGAGTACAAAGCACAGATACGCAGTATTTT. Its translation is CASKLGVQSTDTQYF.

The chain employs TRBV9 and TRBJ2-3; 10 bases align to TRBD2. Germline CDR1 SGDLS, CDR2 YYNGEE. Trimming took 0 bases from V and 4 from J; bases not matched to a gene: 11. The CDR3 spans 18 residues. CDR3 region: CASSVEASGRGRADTQYF. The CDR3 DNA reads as TGTGCCAGCAGCGTAGAGGCCAGCGGGAGGGGCAGGGCAGATACGCAGTATTTT.

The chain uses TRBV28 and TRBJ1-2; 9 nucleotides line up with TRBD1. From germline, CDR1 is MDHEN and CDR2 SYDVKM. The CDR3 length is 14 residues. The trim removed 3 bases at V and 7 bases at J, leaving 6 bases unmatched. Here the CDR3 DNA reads TGTGCCAGCAGTTTCCCAACAGGGGGCTTTGGCTACACCTTC. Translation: CASSFPTGGFGYTF.

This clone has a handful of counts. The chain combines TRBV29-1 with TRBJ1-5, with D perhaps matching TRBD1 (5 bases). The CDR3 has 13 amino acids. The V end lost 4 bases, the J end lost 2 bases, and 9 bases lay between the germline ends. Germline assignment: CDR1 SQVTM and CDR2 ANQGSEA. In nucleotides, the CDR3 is TGCAGCGTTGGGGGAGGGGGCAATCAGCCCCAGCATTTT. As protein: CSVGGGGNQPQHF.

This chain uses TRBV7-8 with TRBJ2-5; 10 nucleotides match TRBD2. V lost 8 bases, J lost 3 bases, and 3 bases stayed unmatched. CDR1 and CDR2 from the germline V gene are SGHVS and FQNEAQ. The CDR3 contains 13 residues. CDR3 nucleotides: TGTGCCAGCGGGACTAGCGCGAAAGAGACCCAGTACTTC. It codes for CASGTSAKETQYF.

The CDR3 is CASSSGQADTGELFF. The CDR3 DNA follows: TGTGCCAGCAGTTCGGGACAGGCGGACACCGGGGAGCTGTTTTTT. The genes are TRBV28 and TRBJ2-2, with 8 positions matching TRBD1. Germline values: CDR1 MDHEN, CDR2 SYDVKM. This CDR3 has 15 residues. The junction had 4 bases not matched to a gene; V was cut back by 4 bases and J by 3 bases. The entire variable domain, with the rest obtained from reference TRBV28 and TRBJ2-2, is as follows: DVKVTQSSRYLVKRTGEKVFLECVQDMDHENMFWYRQDPGLGLRLIYFSYDVKMKEKGDIPEGYSVSREKKERFSLILESASTNQTSMYLCASSSGQADTGELFFGEGSRLTVL.

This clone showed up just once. The CDR3 spells CASRLAGGTEQFF. In DNA, the CDR3 is TGTGCCAGTAGACTAGCGGGAGGGACCGAGCAGTTCTTC. This sequence joins TRBV19 and TRBJ2-1; 13 positions match TRBD2. The junction had 3 bases not matched to a gene; V was cut back by 6 bases and J by 10 bases. Germline CDR1 and CDR2: LNHDA and SQIVND (reference sequence). The CDR3 runs to 13 residues.

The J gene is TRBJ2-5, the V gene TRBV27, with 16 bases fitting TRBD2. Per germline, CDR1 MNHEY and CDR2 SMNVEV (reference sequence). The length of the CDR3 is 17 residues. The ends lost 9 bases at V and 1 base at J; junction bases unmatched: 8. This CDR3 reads CARQGLAGGLLQETQYF. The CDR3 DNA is TGTGCCAGGCAGGGACTAGCGGGAGGGCTTCTCCAAGAGACCCAGTACTTC.

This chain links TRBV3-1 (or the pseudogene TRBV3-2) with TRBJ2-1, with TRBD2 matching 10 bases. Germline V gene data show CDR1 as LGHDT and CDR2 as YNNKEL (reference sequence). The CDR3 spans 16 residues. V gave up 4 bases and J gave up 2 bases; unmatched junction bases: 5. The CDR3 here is CASSPTSGKAYNEQFF. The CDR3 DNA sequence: TGTGCCAGCAGCCCCACTAGCGGGAAAGCCTACAATGAGCAGTTCTTC.

The CDR3 loop reads CASSLTLTSRSYEQYF. CDR3 in DNA: TGTGCCAGCAGCTTGACGCTGACTAGCAGGTCCTACGAGCAGTACTTC. This chain uses TRBV5-6 with TRBJ2-7; 7 bases agree with TRBD2. V shed 1 base and J 1 base; nucleotides not matched to a gene: 8. CDR3 length equals 16 residues. The V gene's germline CDR1 is SGHDT and CDR2 YYEEEE.

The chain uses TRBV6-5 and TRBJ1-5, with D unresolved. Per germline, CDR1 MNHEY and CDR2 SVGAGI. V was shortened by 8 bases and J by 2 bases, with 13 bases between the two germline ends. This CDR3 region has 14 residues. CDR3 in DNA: TGTGCCAGCGGGAGCATATCGGGCAATCAGCCCCAGCATTTT. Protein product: CASGSISGNQPQHF.

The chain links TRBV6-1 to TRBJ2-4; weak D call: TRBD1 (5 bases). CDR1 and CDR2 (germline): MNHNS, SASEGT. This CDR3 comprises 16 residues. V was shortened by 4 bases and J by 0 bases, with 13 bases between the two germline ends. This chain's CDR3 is CASSARAILAKNIQYF. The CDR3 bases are TGTGCCAGCAGTGCCAGGGCTATCCTAGCCAAAAACATTCAGTACTTC.

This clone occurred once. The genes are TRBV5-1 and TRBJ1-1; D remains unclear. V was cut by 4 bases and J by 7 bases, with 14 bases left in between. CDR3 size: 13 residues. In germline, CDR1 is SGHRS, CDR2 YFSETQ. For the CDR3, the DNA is TGCGCCAGCAGCCCGATAGAGGCCGGTGAAGCTTTCTTT. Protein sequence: CASSPIEAGEAFF.

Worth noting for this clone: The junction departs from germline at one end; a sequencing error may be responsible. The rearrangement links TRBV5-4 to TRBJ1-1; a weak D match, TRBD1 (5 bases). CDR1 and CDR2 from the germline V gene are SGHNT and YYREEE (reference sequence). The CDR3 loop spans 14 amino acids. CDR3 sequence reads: CASSLGRGNSEAFF. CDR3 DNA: TGTGCCAGCAGCTTGGGTCGGGGGAACAGTGAAGCTTTCTTT.